This T cell receptor (beta chain) was identified during a study of blood T cell repertoires in COVID-19. Study at large: Samples representing acute and convalescent COVID-19 were sourced from the United States, Italy and Spain. Sources were T cells, B-cell-depleted T cells, or PBMCs; the material itself was cDNA or gDNA.

This clone was seen a handful of times. Per the authors' pipeline: The assay estimated nucleated cells by amplifying reference gene primers. The assay was immunoSEQ multiplex PCR, and TCRdb's table has in-frame clones only and misses some. That table is the source of V, J and clone size, and D and trimming were worked out from the DNA. The sample consists of roughly 250,000 clones, about four fifths of them appearing once. Per germline, CDR1 PRHDT and CDR2 FYEKMQ (reference sequence). This CDR3 is built from 15 residues. With V trimmed by 5 bases and J by 4 bases, 11 bases remained unmatched. Sequenced input: peripheral blood. This chain connects TRBV13 to TRBJ2-7; TRBD1 agrees at 7 bases. This clonotype originated in a man aged 40-50 years with active or convalescent COVID-19. The CDR3 DNA sequence: TGTGCCAGCAGCCAAGGGACAGTTGGGGTTTACGAGCAGTACTTC. It yields the protein CASSQGTVGVYEQYF.